Each of the 5 T cell receptor beta chains below was sequenced from the same sample in a study of blood T cell repertoires in COVID-19. Some clones are missing from TCRdb's copy, which holds only in-frame ones; the method was immunoSEQ multiplex PCR. The sample includes roughly 160,000 clones, roughly 80% of them seen just once. The sample consisted of peripheral blood. The source of these receptors is a man between 18 and 35 years old with active or convalescent COVID-19.

The J gene is TRBJ2-1, the V gene TRBV12-1; TRBD2 reflects the table's D call only, with no check against the DNA. TRBV12-1 is a pseudogene segment. CDR3 size: 14 residues. CDR3 protein: CASSFWRVYNEQFF. In DNA form, the CDR3 reads TGTGCCAGCAGCTTTTGGAGGGTTTACAATGAGCAGTTCTTC.

The chain couples TRBV7-9 to TRBJ1-2; the D is unclear. Trimming took off 0 bases at V and 4 bases at J, with 9 bases between the two ends. Germline V gene data show CDR1 as SEHNR and CDR2 as FQNEAQ (reference sequence). The CDR3 length is 14 residues. CDR3 DNA: TGTGCCAGCAGCTTAGCCGGAGTTAGCTATGGCTACACCTTC. Translated: CASSLAGVSYGYTF. Supplemented by reference TRBV7-9 and TRBJ1-2, the full variable domain reads DTGVSQNPRHKITKRGQNVTFRCDPISEHNRLYWYRQTLGQGPEFLTYFQNEAQLEKSRLLSDRFSAERPKGSFSTLEIQRTEQGDSAMYLCASSLAGVSYGYTFGSGTRLTVV.

This sequence joins TRBV3-1 (or the pseudogene TRBV3-2) and TRBJ1-1; D unclear. This CDR3 comprises 13 residues. Germline V CDR1 and CDR2: LGHDT, YNNKEL (reference sequence). V was cut by 4 bases and J by 5 bases, with 11 bases left in between. CDR3 amino acids: CASSPPSGTEAFF. The DNA of the CDR3 is TGTGCCAGCAGCCCACCTAGTGGGACTGAAGCTTTCTTT.

The genes are TRBV2 and TRBJ2-2; TRBD1 is a possible D gene (5 bases). Trimming pared 6 bases from V and 1 base from J, leaving 12 bases between. CDR3 length equals 15 residues. Germline CDR1 is SNHLY and CDR2 is FYNNEI. The CDR3 DNA reads as TGTGCCAGCAGGGACAAGGGCCTGAACACCGGGGAGCTGTTTTTT. It specifies CASRDKGLNTGELFF.

The sample holds one count of this clone. The V and J genes are TRBV5-8 and TRBJ2-7; the D is unclear. The CDR3 spans 16 residues. The germline V gene encodes CDR1 SGHTS and CDR2 YDEGEE. Trimming cost V 0 bases and J 0 bases, with 13 bases left between them. The CDR3: CASSLEFGESSYEQYF. CDR3 DNA sequence: TGTGCCAGCAGCTTGGAATTCGGAGAAAGCTCCTACGAGCAGTACTTC.